Below are 30 T cell receptor beta chains sequenced from a single sample in a study of tumor-infiltrating lymphocytes in primary liver carcinoma. Germline DNA was also extracted, and blood RNA was taken from unsorted whole blood. TCR beta cDNA was prepared out of 500 ng total RNA by means of a constant-region primer. Generation of the TCR beta libraries relied on three nested multiplex PCR rounds using slightly modified ARM-PCR. With TRBV1-TRBV30 forward primers and a C-beta reverse primer, the first two PCR rounds were run for 10 to 11 cycles each. TCRdb reprocessed the multiplex PCR reads with MiXCR, giving one entry per CDR3 protein. The sample carries hundreds of thousands of distinct CDR3 sequences, nearly 60% recorded once. The material sequenced was peripheral blood. Source of these receptors: a woman in her twenties or thirties with primary liver carcinoma and hepatitis B virus infection.

The V call is TRBV21-1, the J call TRBJ2-3. TRBV21-1 is tagged as a pseudogene. The CDR3 has 13 amino acids. Here the CDR3 reads CASSKPTSDTQYF. Here the CDR3 DNA reads TGTGCCAGCAGCAAACCCACATCAGATACGCAGTATTTT.

About this clonotype: An end of the junction does not agree with germline; a read error may underlie this. The genes are TRBV6-5 and TRBJ2-1; 13 bases line up with TRBD2. The CDR3 spans 18 residues. Looked up from germline, CDR1 is MNHEY and CDR2 is SVGAGI. The CDR3 bases are TGTGCAAGCAGTTACACACTCCAACTAGCGGGAGGGCCTAATGAGCAGCTCTTC. It translates to CASSYTLQLAGGPNEQLF.

V is TRBV6-6 and J is TRBJ1-5; 7 positions agree with TRBD1. V trimming: 6 bases; J trimming: 2 bases; junction bases outside the gene matches: 7. This CDR3 has 15 amino acids. Germline CDR1 and CDR2: MNHNY and SVGAGI (reference sequence). Written as DNA, the CDR3 is TGTGCCAGCAGGCCGACAGGGAGGGGCAATCAGCCCCAGCATTTT. Protein: CASRPTGRGNQPQHF.

The chain employs TRBV5-4 and TRBJ1-2, with D possibly matching TRBD1 (5 bases). The CDR3 sequence is 15 residues long. From germline, CDR1 is SGHNT and CDR2 YYREEE (reference sequence). V was pared by 4 bases and J by 3 bases, with 16 bases between. CDR3 nucleotides: TGTGCCAGCAGCCGTACCCAGCCAGGGTACTATGGCTACACCTTC. This encodes CASSRTQPGYYGYTF. Based on the CDR3 plus reference TRBV5-4 and TRBJ1-2, the full variable domain is ETGVTQSPTHLIKTRGQQVTLRCSSQSGHNTVSWYQQALGQGPQFIFQYYREEENGRGNFPPRFSGLQFPNYSSELNVNALELDDSALYLCASSRTQPGYYGYTFGSGTRLTVV.

This chain connects TRBV7-8 to TRBJ2-1, with 11 bases aligning to TRBD2. The CDR3 extends over 17 amino acids. The germline gives CDR1 SGHVS, CDR2 FQNEAQ. V was pared by 5 bases and J by 3 bases, with 9 bases of the junction left unmatched. As DNA, the CDR3 is TGTGCCAGCAGCGCGGGGACTGGGACTAGCGGCTACAATGAGCAGTTCTTC. Amino acids: CASSAGTGTSGYNEQFF.

Details on this clonotype: A much larger clone sits a single nucleotide away, making a read error possible. The conserved phenylalanine or tryptophan normally closing the CDR3 is absent here, so this likely arose from a read error. The V gene is TRBV29-1, the J gene TRBJ2-1; 11 positions match TRBD1. CDR3 length: 13 residues. CDR1 is SQVTM and CDR2 is ANQGSEA in the germline V gene. V was pared by 7 bases and J by 6 bases, with 5 bases of the junction left unmatched. DNA of the CDR3: TGCAGCGCCGCGGACAGGGGGCTCAATGAGCAGTTCCTC. It encodes CSAADRGLNEQFL.

This clonotype was observed a handful of times. The CDR3: CAWSNPGTGTTNEKLFF. In nucleotides, the CDR3 is TGTGCCTGGAGTAACCCCGGGACGGGTACAACTAATGAAAAACTGTTTTTT. This rearrangement joins TRBV30 to TRBJ1-4; TRBD1 is a possible D gene (5 bases). CDR3 size: 17 residues. The V and J ends lost 2 bases and 0 bases respectively, with 16 bases between them. Germline V lookup: CDR1 GTSNPN, CDR2 SVGIG (reference sequence).

On this clonotype itself: The germline gene is not matched at one end of the junction; a read error may be the cause. The chain couples TRBV6-5 to TRBJ2-7; D gene ambiguous. The CDR3 length is 13 residues. Germline CDR1 MNHEY, CDR2 SVGAGI. The CDR3 spells CASSSLQNYKQYF. The CDR3 DNA reads TGTGCCAGCAGTTCCCTTCAGAACTACAAGCAGTACTTC.

A remark on this clonotype: It may be a read error: a sequence one base away is much more abundant. The chain carries TRBV6-1 and TRBJ1-5; no definite D call. Germline V CDR1 and CDR2: MNHNS, SASEGT. This CDR3 region has 15 residues. The CDR3 nucleotides are TGTGCCAGCAATGAAATACCGTGGCAGGATCAGCCCCAGCATTTT. Its protein is CASNEIPWQDQPQHF.

This clonotype was seen repeatedly, ten times or more. The CDR3 sequence: CSVAHSGEGTYEQYF. Here the CDR3 DNA reads TGCAGCGTTGCACATTCAGGGGAGGGGACCTACGAGCAGTACTTC. The chain combines TRBV29-1 with TRBJ2-7; perhaps TRBD2 as D (7 bases). Trimming took off 4 bases at V and 2 bases at J, with 18 bases between the two ends. This CDR3 spans 15 amino acids. From germline, CDR1 is SQVTM and CDR2 ANQGSEA.

This chain joins TRBV11-2 and TRBJ1-1, with D hard to call. The CDR3 covers 15 residues. The V and J ends lost 5 bases and 1 base respectively, with 14 bases between them. Germline CDR1 reads SGHAT; CDR2 reads FQNNGV. Written as DNA, the CDR3 is TGTGCCAGCAGCCAGGCCGGGATAAGGAACACTGAAGCTTTCTTT. Translating gives CASSQAGIRNTEAFF.

Ten or more counts support this clonotype. V is TRBV12-3 or TRBV12-4 and J is TRBJ1-6; D perhaps matches TRBD1 (5 bases). V was clipped by 6 bases and J by 7 bases, with 13 bases between them. This CDR3 is built from 14 residues. The CDR3 nucleotides read TGTGCCAGCAGGCGGCCGGGGACCAATTCACCCCTCCACTTT. As protein: CASRRPGTNSPLHF.

Details on this clonotype: At one end the junction does not follow the germline gene, possibly because of a read error. The chain combines TRBV7-9 with TRBJ1-2; no clear D. This CDR3 comprises 16 residues. Per germline, CDR1 SEHNR and CDR2 FQNEAQ (reference sequence). The DNA of the CDR3 is TGTGCCAGCAGCTTAGATTTCGTTGACGGCGACTATGGCTGCACCTTC. Encoded protein: CASSLDFVDGDYGCTF. Full variable domain (missing parts from reference TRBV7-9 and TRBJ1-2): DTGVSQNPRHKITKRGQNVTFRCDPISEHNRLYWYRQTLGQGPEFLTYFQNEAQLEKSRLLSDRFSAERPKGSFSTLEIQRTEQGDSAMYLCASSLDFVDGDYGCTFGSGTRLTVV.

On this clonotype: This could be a read error, since a much larger clone is one nucleotide away. V and J are TRBV29-1 and TRBJ2-3; TRBD1 might be the D (6 bases). V dropped 7 bases and J dropped 6 bases, with 11 bases sitting between them. The CDR3 consists of 11 residues. Germline CDR1 and CDR2: SQVTM and ANQGSEA. This CDR3 is CSEGQDDTQYF. The CDR3 DNA is TGCAGCGAGGGACAAGACGATACGCAGTATTTT.

This clonotype was found once. Its ends do not fully match the called genes, so a read error is possible. CDR3 residues: CGVVGWTGELFF. The CDR3, as DNA: TGCGGCGTTGTAGGTTGGACCGGGGAGCTGTTTTTT. The chain recombines TRBV29-1 with TRBJ2-2, with unresolved D. The length of the CDR3 is 12 residues. Looked up from germline, CDR1 is SQVTM and CDR2 is ANQGSEA.

The sample holds a few counts of this clonotype. This chain uses TRBV14 with TRBJ2-2; D may be TRBD2 (6 bases). V gave up 1 base and J gave up 4 bases, with 10 bases separating them. Germline CDR1 reads SGHDN; CDR2 reads FVKESK. This CDR3 has 15 amino acids. CDR3 sequence: CASSQVAGPTGELFF. DNA of the CDR3: TGTGCCAGCAGCCAAGTTGCGGGGCCCACCGGGGAGCTGTTTTTT.

This chain connects TRBV6-2 or TRBV6-3 to TRBJ2-2; D perhaps matches TRBD2 (5 bases). Per germline, CDR1 MNHEY and CDR2 SVGEGT. Deletions cut 4 bases from V and 11 bases from J, with 14 bases between. This CDR3 comprises 13 residues. CDR3 amino acids: CASSSPEGGELFF. CDR3 sequence (DNA): TGTGCCAGCAGTTCGCCCGAGGGCGGTGAGCTGTTTTTT.

Concerning this clonotype: Given a much more abundant clone one base away, this may be a read error. The chain uses TRBV12-3 or TRBV12-4 and TRBJ2-3; D is unclear. The CDR3 consists of 13 residues. Trimming shortened V by 10 bases and J by 4 bases, and 15 bases separated the two germline ends. The CDR3 nucleotides are TGTGCCACCGCCGGTTCGGCCTCAGATACGCAGTATTTT. Its translation is CATAGSASDTQYF.

This chain uses TRBV6-5 with TRBJ1-6; D is perhaps TRBD1 (5 bases). Germline V gene lookup returns CDR1 MNHEY and CDR2 SVGAGI. The germline V and J ends were trimmed by 9 bases and 9 bases, with 12 bases remaining between them. The CDR3 is 12 amino acids. The CDR3 nucleotides read TGTGCCAGATGGGGGGTGAGTTCACCCCTCCACTTT. Encoded protein: CARWGVSSPLHF.

Concerning this clonotype: A read error may account for a junction end that differs from germline. This chain links TRBV5-1 with TRBJ2-2, with TRBD2 as a possible D gene (5 bases). Germline V gene sequence: CDR1 SGHRS, CDR2 YFSETQ. The CDR3 consists of 16 residues. In DNA form, the CDR3 reads TGCGCCAGCAGCTCAAAAGCCACCCCGGCCACCGGGGAGCTGTTATTT. As protein: CASSSKATPATGELLF.

There are a few counts of this clonotype. The gene calls are TRBV29-1 and TRBJ1-1; D gene unclear. Germline assignment: CDR1 SQVTM and CDR2 ANQGSEA. With 3 bases removed from V and 1 base from J, the gap between germline ends came to 6 bases. The CDR3 is 12 amino acids. CDR3 DNA: TGCAGCGTTGAGAAAGGGAACACTGAAGCTTTCTTT. This sequence encodes CSVEKGNTEAFF.

The rearrangement links TRBV6-2 or TRBV6-3 to TRBJ1-5, with TRBD1 identical over 9 bases. Trimming at V came to 6 bases and at J to 6 bases, leaving 6 bases not matched to a gene. Germline lookup yields CDR1 MNHEY and CDR2 SVGEGT. The CDR3 spans 14 residues. The CDR3 loop is CASRTGGKGQPQHF. The CDR3 DNA reads TGTGCCAGCAGGACAGGGGGTAAGGGTCAGCCCCAGCATTTT.

The gene calls are TRBV29-1 and TRBJ2-2, with TRBD2 matching over 7 bases. The CDR3 is made up of 14 amino acids. Germline CDR1 reads SQVTM; CDR2 reads ANQGSEA. CDR3 in DNA: TGCAACGTAGCCGAGACTAGCCTAACCGGGGAGCTGTTTTTT. This translates into CNVAETSLTGELFF.

This clonotype occurred once. In this CDR3 the conserved last residue, phenylalanine or tryptophan, is missing, so a read error is likely. V is TRBV7-9 and J is TRBJ1-1; D is uncertain. This CDR3 has 14 residues. Looked up from germline, CDR1 is SEHNR and CDR2 is FQNEAQ (reference sequence). Trimming stripped 2 bases from V and 4 bases from J, with 11 bases between. CDR3 sequence reads: CASSLFGVGTEAFL. The CDR3 nucleotides are TGTGCCAGCAGCTTATTCGGGGTTGGCACTGAAGCTTTCTTA.

The chain combines TRBV6-4 with TRBJ2-5; 8 bases map to TRBD1. V was pared by 6 bases and J by 7 bases, with 7 bases of the junction left unmatched. Looked up from germline, CDR1 is MRHNA and CDR2 is SNTAGT. CDR3 length equals 13 residues. The CDR3 DNA is TGTGCCAGCAGCTACGACAGGGGCTCGACCCAGTACTTC. This codes for CASSYDRGSTQYF.

This clonotype has only a few counts. This sequence joins TRBV4-3 and TRBJ2-1; tentatively, D is TRBD2 (6 bases). The CDR3 has 16 amino acids. The V end lost 4 bases, the J end lost 9 bases, and 22 bases lay between the germline ends. The germline V gene has CDR1 LGHNA and CDR2 YSLEER. The CDR3 region is CASSRVLYPGDGEQFF. The CDR3 nucleotides are TGCGCCAGCAGCCGCGTTTTATATCCGGGAGATGGTGAGCAGTTCTTC.

This clonotype was seen just once. This may be a read error: a much more frequent sequence differs by one nucleotide. The chain has TRBV29-1 and TRBJ2-7; possibly TRBD2 for D (7 bases). This CDR3 contains 14 residues. Per germline, CDR1 SQVTM and CDR2 ANQGSEA. V lost 4 bases to trimming and J lost 5 bases, with 18 bases between them. This CDR3 reads CSVGGWGGDNEQYF. The CDR3 DNA reads TGCAGCGTTGGAGGATGGGGAGGGGACAACGAGCAGTACTTC.

The chain uses TRBV7-3 and TRBJ2-3; no firm D call. The germline CDR1 and CDR2 sequences are SGHTA and FQGTGA. V dropped 2 bases and J dropped 4 bases, with 7 bases sitting between them. The length of the CDR3 is 13 residues. DNA of the CDR3: TGTGCCAGCAGCTTAGGATTCGCAGATACGCAGTATTTT. Protein sequence: CASSLGFADTQYF.

Worth noting for this clonotype: An end of the junction differs from the germline gene, which may be a read error. The chain is built from TRBV18 and TRBJ2-3; D is unresolved. The germline V gene has CDR1 KGHSH and CDR2 LQKENI. The CDR3 is made up of 15 amino acids. Here the CDR3 DNA reads TGTGACAGCTCATCTCAAATCCGCCAGACAGATACGCAGTATTTT. This codes for CDSSSQIRQTDTQYF.

A note on this clonotype: A much larger clone lies a single base off, so this may be a read error. The chain employs TRBV5-6 and TRBJ2-5; D not certain. The length of the CDR3 is 11 residues. Germline CDR1 and CDR2: SGHDT and YYEEEE. Written as DNA, the CDR3 is TGTACCAGCAGCTTCCGACAGACCCAGTACTTC. As protein: CTSSFRQTQYF.